These 31 T cell receptor beta chains originate from one sample sequenced in a study of cytomegalovirus exposure and HLA in healthy donors. The PCR had 60 Vbeta and 13 Jbeta primers. Only in-frame clones appear in the TCRdb table, and some are missing; sequencing was by immunoSEQ multiplex PCR. The table shows some 200,000 clones, with about 12% occurring only once. Material for sequencing was PBMCs. These receptors originate from a man aged 45-65 years in good health and CMV-seropositive.

This clone was counted only a few times. The chain employs TRBV7-6 and TRBJ1-3; 9 bases map to TRBD1. Germline CDR1 and CDR2: SGHVS and FNYEAQ. The J segment lost 8 bases and the V segment lost 5 bases, leaving 7 bases of the junction unmatched. The CDR3 runs 14 residues. CDR3 sequence: CASSRGTGTDTIYF. CDR3 DNA sequence: TGTGCCAGCAGCCGCGGGACAGGGACGGACACCATATATTTT.

The chain carries TRBV6-6 and TRBJ1-2; 12 nucleotides match TRBD1. The CDR3 contains 16 residues. The V gene end was trimmed by 5 bases and the J gene end by 8 bases; junction bases not matched to a gene: 12. Germline values: CDR1 MNHNY, CDR2 SVGAGI (reference sequence). This CDR3 is CASSPAGTGGALGYTF. The CDR3 nucleotides are TGTGCCAGCAGTCCGGCCGGGACAGGGGGCGCACTAGGCTACACCTTC.

DNA for the CDR3: TGTGCCAGCTCACCACAGTCGGGCCGGAGGTACGAGCAGTACTTC. The encoded protein is CASSPQSGRRYEQYF. This chain uses TRBV18 with TRBJ2-7, with D possibly being TRBD2 (5 bases). Trimming shortened V by 1 base and J by 4 bases, and 14 bases separated the two germline ends. CDR3 length: 15 amino acids. Germline-derived CDR1 and CDR2 are KGHSH and LQKENI.

The chain has TRBV4-3 and TRBJ1-3; D may be TRBD1 (6 bases). This CDR3 is built from 15 residues. The V and J ends lost 0 bases and 3 bases respectively, with 9 bases between them. Germline lookup yields CDR1 LGHNA and CDR2 YSLEER. The CDR3 nucleotides read TGCGCCAGCAGCCAAGAATCAGGGGTTGGAAACACCATATATTTT. Residues: CASSQESGVGNTIYF.

This clone was detected a few times. V is TRBV11-3 and J is TRBJ2-5, with D unresolved. V gave up 5 bases and J gave up 5 bases, with 21 bases separating them. This CDR3 has 16 amino acids. Germline CDR1 SGHNT, CDR2 YENEEA. CDR3 sequence: CASSQISRLTRETQYF. CDR3 sequence (DNA): TGTGCCAGCAGCCAGATATCGAGACTTACGAGGGAGACCCAGTACTTC.

J is TRBJ1-3 and V is TRBV5-1; TRBD1 agrees at 8 bases. The V gene end was trimmed by 4 bases and the J gene end by 1 base; junction bases not matched to a gene: 7. The CDR3 length is 16 residues. From germline, CDR1 is SGHRS and CDR2 YFSETQ. CDR3 in amino acids: CASSRDRGPSGNTIYF. CDR3 DNA: TGCGCCAGCAGCAGAGACAGGGGTCCTTCTGGAAACACCATATATTTT.

The chain recombines TRBV2 with TRBJ1-5; 8 nucleotides align to TRBD1. Germline lookup yields CDR1 SNHLY and CDR2 FYNNEI. The CDR3 runs 15 residues. Trimming at V came to 6 bases and at J to 5 bases, leaving 9 bases not matched to a gene. The CDR3 is CASSRQTGVDQPQHF. The CDR3 coding sequence is TGTGCCAGCAGCCGCCAGACAGGGGTAGATCAGCCCCAGCATTTT.

This clone was seen ten or more times. In nucleotides, the CDR3 is TGTGCCAGCAGTTCCTTAGGGCGGGGGTACACAGATACGCAGTATTTT. Translated: CASSSLGRGYTDTQYF. The J gene is TRBJ2-3, the V gene TRBV6-5; TRBD2 aligns across 7 bases. The CDR3 spans 16 residues. The germline V gene has CDR1 MNHEY and CDR2 SVGAGI. J was trimmed by 2 bases and V by 4 bases; bases with no gene match: 9.

This clone came up a few times. The chain has TRBV28 and TRBJ2-1; the D is unclear. The CDR3 consists of 16 residues. V dropped 3 bases and J dropped 2 bases, with 14 bases sitting between them. The V gene's germline CDR1 is MDHEN and CDR2 SYDVKM. The CDR3 DNA is TGTGCCAGCAGTTTTTACTCGGGTAGGACCTACAATGAGCAGTTCTTC. Translated: CASSFYSGRTYNEQFF.

V and J are TRBV5-1 and TRBJ2-5, with TRBD1 matching 7 bases. J gave up 4 bases and V 7 bases, and 13 bases lay outside the gene matches. The germline CDR1 and CDR2 sequences are SGHRS and YFSETQ. The CDR3 consists of 15 residues. DNA of the CDR3: TGCGCCAGCGGGCGACAGGGAGATGGGAGAGAGACCCAGTACTTC. It yields the protein CASGRQGDGRETQYF.

This clone was counted between two and nine times. The V and J genes are TRBV10-3 and TRBJ2-3; 8 positions agree with TRBD2. V lost 7 bases and J lost 0; bases outside the gene matches: 3. This CDR3 comprises 14 residues. From germline, CDR1 is ENHRY and CDR2 SYGVKD. CDR3 in amino acids: CAIKGLASTDTQYF. In DNA form, the CDR3 reads TGTGCCATCAAAGGACTAGCAAGCACAGATACGCAGTATTTT.

This chain joins TRBV5-1 and TRBJ1-3, with TRBD1 as a possible D gene (6 bases). V lost 1 base and J 0 bases, leaving 11 bases between the germline ends. Germline CDR1 reads SGHRS; CDR2 reads YFSETQ. The CDR3 totals 16 residues. Here the CDR3 reads CASSLTGIDSGNTIYF. CDR3 bases: TGCGCCAGCAGCTTGACAGGGATAGACTCTGGAAACACCATATATTTT.

This clone was seen ten or more times. The chain has TRBV7-2 and TRBJ2-2, with TRBD1 identical over 10 bases. Germline V lookup: CDR1 SGHTA, CDR2 FQGNSA. This CDR3 contains 15 residues. V shed 6 bases, J shed 7 bases, and the junction held 8 bases outside the gene matches. CDR3 in DNA: TGTGCCAGCAGTTTCGACAGGGGGCGGAACGGGGAGCTGTTTTTT. This sequence encodes CASSFDRGRNGELFF.

This chain links TRBV30 with TRBJ1-1; the D gene is possibly TRBD1 (5 bases). Germline values: CDR1 GTSNPN, CDR2 SVGIG (reference sequence). The CDR3 covers 13 residues. The V end was cut by 0 bases, the J end by 7 bases, with 12 bases between. CDR3 coding DNA: TGTGCCTGGAGTGTACTCCGTCAGGGTGAAGCTTTCTTT. It translates to CAWSVLRQGEAFF. The complete variable domain, with remaining parts taken from reference TRBV30 and TRBJ1-1, reads SQTIHQWPATLVQPVGSPLSLECTVEGTSNPNLYWYRQAAGRGLQLLFYSVGIGQISSEVPQNLSASRPQDRQFILSSKKLLLSDSGFYLCAWSVLRQGEAFFGQGTRLTVV.

This clone was counted between two and nine times. The CDR3 loop is CASSSDRTSWEQYF. DNA of the CDR3: TGTGCCAGCAGTTCGGACAGGACCTCTTGGGAGCAGTACTTC. The chain uses TRBV6-6 and TRBJ2-7; 7 bases agree with TRBD1. The CDR3 length is 14 residues. The germline CDR1 and CDR2 sequences are MNHNY and SVGAGI (reference sequence). V was pared by 4 bases and J by 7 bases, with 10 bases of the junction left unmatched.

This clone was observed a few times. The chain uses TRBV19 and TRBJ1-6, with D perhaps TRBD1 (5 bases). V was cut by 6 bases and J by 10 bases, with 16 bases left in between. The CDR3 length is 14 residues. Germline loops: CDR1 LNHDA, CDR2 SQIVND (reference sequence). In nucleotides, the CDR3 is TGTGCCAGTAGGAACAGGCAAAATCACTCACCCCTCCACTTT. Translation gives CASRNRQNHSPLHF.

CDR3 in DNA: TGTGCCAGCAGCTTTGGACAGAGCAGATACGAGCAGTACTTC. It codes for CASSFGQSRYEQYF. This chain connects TRBV7-2 to TRBJ2-7, with a possible D match to TRBD1 (6 bases). Per germline, CDR1 SGHTA and CDR2 FQGNSA. V was shortened by 3 bases and J by 4 bases, with 13 bases between the two germline ends. This CDR3 spans 14 amino acids.

The chain joins TRBV4-3 to TRBJ1-2; TRBD1 aligns across 9 bases. With 4 bases clipped from V and 8 bases from J, the junction kept 14 bases outside the gene matches. The length of the CDR3 is 16 residues. Germline values: CDR1 LGHNA, CDR2 YSLEER. CDR3 sequence (DNA): TGCGCCAGCAGCCGAAACAGGGGGCGCGGCCAAGAGGGCTACACCTTC. Translated: CASSRNRGRGQEGYTF.

Comment on this clone: The identical CDR3 is also encoded by other nucleotide sequences in the sample. The CDR3 nucleotides are TGTGCCAGCAGCATCGGACTACCTAGCACAGATACGCAGTATTTT. Protein product: CASSIGLPSTDTQYF. The genes are TRBV7-2 and TRBJ2-3; tentatively, D is TRBD2 (6 bases). The CDR3 totals 15 residues. Trimming took off 5 bases at V and 0 bases at J, with 12 bases between the two ends. The germline CDR1 and CDR2 sequences are SGHTA and FQGNSA.

In this sample, this clone turned up a few times. The gene calls are TRBV7-2 and TRBJ2-3, with TRBD1 matching 9 bases. There are 16 residues in the CDR3. Germline CDR1 and CDR2: SGHTA and FQGNSA. V gave up 5 bases and J gave up 3 bases; unmatched junction bases: 9. The CDR3 DNA is TGTGCCAGCAGCCTCCGGAGGGGACAGGGAACAGATACGCAGTATTTT. Translating it yields CASSLRRGQGTDTQYF.

This sequence joins TRBV15 and TRBJ1-5; D unclear. The CDR3 length is 16 residues. Germline assignment: CDR1 LNHNV and CDR2 YYDKDF (reference sequence). V was trimmed by 0 bases and J by 2 bases, leaving 11 bases between them. The CDR3: CATSRDPFRGNQPQHF. The CDR3, as DNA: TGTGCCACCAGCAGAGACCCGTTTCGGGGCAATCAGCCCCAGCATTTT. Together with reference TRBV15 and TRBJ1-5, the CDR3 gives the full variable domain: DAMVIQNPRYQVTQFGKPVTLSCSQTLNHNVMYWYQQKSSQAPKLLFHYYDKDFNNEADTPDNFQSRRPNTSFCFLDIRSPGLGDTAMYLCATSRDPFRGNQPQHFGDGTRLSIL.

This clone was observed a handful of times. The chain recombines TRBV5-1 with TRBJ2-7; no clear D. The V end lost 1 base, the J end lost 1 base, and 12 bases lay between the germline ends. Germline-derived CDR1 and CDR2 are SGHRS and YFSETQ. CDR3 length: 15 residues. DNA of the CDR3: TGCGCCAGCAGCTTGTTTCGAGGAAATTCCTACGAGCAGTACTTC. Its translation: CASSLFRGNSYEQYF.

The genes are TRBV18 and TRBJ1-3; 9 nucleotides align to TRBD1. The CDR3 consists of 15 residues. V was clipped by 5 bases and J by 2 bases; unmatched bases: 4. In germline, CDR1 is KGHSH, CDR2 LQKENI. CDR3 amino acids: CASSTDRGPGNTIYF. CDR3 nucleotides: TGTGCCAGCTCAACGGACAGGGGCCCTGGAAACACCATATATTTT.

The genes are TRBV28 and TRBJ1-1; weak D call: TRBD1 (5 bases). CDR1 is MDHEN, CDR2 SYDVKM, per germline. Trimming removed 5 bases at V and 9 bases at J, with 10 bases between. The CDR3 spans 11 residues. CDR3 DNA: TGTGCCAGCAGTGGGACTCCAAAAGCTTTCTTT. Protein: CASSGTPKAFF. The full variable domain, rest sourced from reference TRBV28 and TRBJ1-1, is DVKVTQSSRYLVKRTGEKVFLECVQDMDHENMFWYRQDPGLGLRLIYFSYDVKMKEKGDIPEGYSVSREKKERFSLILESASTNQTSMYLCASSGTPKAFFGQGTRLTVV.

The chain is built from TRBV14 and TRBJ1-2; D might be TRBD1 (5 bases). Trimming stripped 0 bases from V and 7 bases from J, with 12 bases between. In germline, CDR1 is SGHDN, CDR2 FVKESK. The CDR3 runs to 14 residues. The CDR3 loop is CASSQEQGLGGYTF. The DNA of the CDR3 is TGTGCCAGCAGCCAAGAGCAGGGACTGGGTGGCTACACCTTC.

The DNA of the CDR3 is TGCGCCAGCACCCGCGGTAGCGGGGTCTCTAAAGAGACCCAGTACTTC. Encoded protein: CASTRGSGVSKETQYF. The chain recombines TRBV5-1 with TRBJ2-5; 8 nucleotides match TRBD2. V shed 6 bases and J 3 bases; nucleotides not matched to a gene: 13. CDR3 length equals 16 residues. Germline CDR1 is SGHRS and CDR2 is YFSETQ. Together with reference TRBV5-1 and TRBJ2-5, the CDR3 gives the full variable domain: KAGVTQTPRYLIKTRGQQVTLSCSPISGHRSVSWYQQTPGQGLQFLFEYFSETQRNKGNFPGRFSGRQFSNSRSEMNVSTLELGDSALYLCASTRGSGVSKETQYFGPGTRLLVL.

The sample holds a few counts of this clone. The V and J genes are TRBV7-9 and TRBJ1-3, with D uncertain. V lost 1 base and J 8 bases, leaving 3 bases between the germline ends. CDR3 size: 11 residues. The V gene's germline CDR1 is SEHNR and CDR2 FQNEAQ (reference sequence). CDR3 DNA: TGTGCCAGCAGCTTAGGAGACACCATATATTTT. Residues: CASSLGDTIYF.

This clone was counted a few times. This chain uses TRBV10-1 with TRBJ1-5; D possibly corresponds to TRBD1 (6 bases). V was clipped by 4 bases and J by 1 base, with 8 bases between them. The CDR3 totals 14 residues. The germline V gene encodes CDR1 WNHNN and CDR2 SYGVQD (reference sequence). The CDR3 spells CASSATGSNQPQHF. Written as DNA, the CDR3 is TGCGCCAGCAGTGCCACAGGGAGCAATCAGCCCCAGCATTTT.

The CDR3 DNA follows: TGTGCCAGCAGACGCGAGGGGGAGGGGGCCAACGTCCTGACTTTC. Amino acids: CASRREGEGANVLTF. The chain uses TRBV5-6 and TRBJ2-6; perhaps TRBD1 as D (6 bases). Germline CDR1 SGHDT, CDR2 YYEEEE. CDR3 length equals 15 residues. The germline V and J ends were trimmed by 5 bases and 4 bases, with 13 bases remaining between them.

The chain couples TRBV7-2 to TRBJ1-4, with 8 nucleotides matching TRBD1. CDR1 and CDR2 (germline): SGHTA, FQGNSA. The J segment lost 2 bases and the V segment lost 5 bases, leaving 7 bases of the junction unmatched. CDR3 length: 16 residues. The CDR3 reads CASSQIRGPTNEKLFF. The CDR3 bases are TGTGCCAGCAGCCAGATCAGGGGGCCGACTAATGAAAAACTGTTTTTT.

This clone was picked up a small number of times. Written as DNA, the CDR3 is TGTGCCAGCAGCCCCCTAGCGGGGGTCCAAGAGACCCAGTACTTC. Amino acids: CASSPLAGVQETQYF. J is TRBJ2-5 and V is TRBV7-3, with TRBD2 identical over 10 bases. CDR3 length: 15 amino acids. J was trimmed by 1 base and V by 5 bases; bases with no gene match: 4. Germline V gene lookup returns CDR1 SGHTA and CDR2 FQGTGA.